Each of the 6 T cell receptor beta chains below was sequenced from the same sample in a study of shared clonotypes between healthy human individuals. Data came from immunoSEQ multiplex PCR; TCRdb stores just in-frame clones and leaves some out. The sample includes around 2.5 million clones, approximately 93% of them seen just once. The sequencing input was naive CD4+ T cells from PBMCs. Subset in this sample: CD45RA+ positively selected. Every receptor here comes from a man younger than 35 in good health. Some clones in this sample may be carry-over from other donors' samples.

The V gene is TRBV2, the J gene TRBJ1-2; 11 bases are a match to TRBD1. The germline V gene encodes CDR1 SNHLY and CDR2 FYNNEI. The V and J ends lost 3 bases and 7 bases, in that order; junction bases with no gene match: 7. This CDR3 is built from 15 residues. CDR3 sequence reads: CASSESFGTGGGYTF. CDR3 DNA sequence: TGTGCCAGCAGTGAGTCCTTTGGGACAGGGGGTGGCTACACCTTC. Full variable domain (remainder filled in from reference TRBV2 and TRBJ1-2): EPEVTQTPSHQVTQMGQEVILRCVPISNHLYFYWYRQILGQKVEFLVSFYNNEISEKSEIFDDQFSVERPDGSNFTLKIRSTKLEDSAMYFCASSESFGTGGGYTFGSGTRLTVV.

This chain links TRBV5-1 with TRBJ1-2, with a weak D call TRBD1 (5 bases). Germline lookup yields CDR1 SGHRS and CDR2 YFSETQ. Trimming removed 5 bases from V and 4 bases from J, with 21 bases in between. This CDR3 region has 16 residues. The CDR3 nucleotides are TGCGCCAGCAGTCAGGACGTCAGGGCATGGGCCTATGGCTACACCTTC. It translates to CASSQDVRAWAYGYTF.

The chain recombines TRBV27 with TRBJ2-1; D is tentatively TRBD1 or TRBD2 (5 bases each). With 3 bases removed from V and 8 bases from J, the gap between germline ends came to 14 bases. Germline CDR1 and CDR2: MNHEY and SMNVEV (reference sequence). The CDR3 totals 14 residues. CDR3 in amino acids: CASSFGDGLYEQFF. The CDR3 DNA sequence: TGTGCCAGCAGTTTTGGGGACGGGTTGTATGAGCAGTTCTTC.

The rearrangement joins TRBV30 to TRBJ1-1; D is perhaps TRBD1 (5 bases). The CDR3 extends over 17 amino acids. CDR1 is GTSNPN, CDR2 SVGIG, per germline (reference sequence). V was cut by 0 bases and J by 0 bases, with 17 bases left in between. For the CDR3, the DNA is TGTGCCTGGAGTGTACTCCGGAGGACATGGTTGAACACTGAAGCTTTCTTT. Amino acids: CAWSVLRRTWLNTEAFF.

A single count supports this clone. This CDR3 is CASSAQSYEQYF. CDR3 coding DNA: TGTGCCAGCAGTGCCCAGTCCTACGAGCAGTACTTC. V is TRBV2 and J is TRBJ2-7; D gene uncertain. This CDR3 region has 12 residues. Per the germline V gene, CDR1 is SNHLY and CDR2 is FYNNEI. V lost 4 bases and J lost 1, with 5 bases in between.

This sequence joins TRBV11-2 and TRBJ2-3, with unresolved D. Germline V CDR1 and CDR2: SGHAT, FQNNGV. The CDR3 spans 14 residues. Trimming pared 1 base from V and 7 bases from J, leaving 12 bases between. CDR3 sequence: CASSLGIGSYTQYF. DNA of the CDR3: TGTGCCAGCAGCTTAGGTATAGGGTCTTATACGCAGTATTTT.